Following are 4 T cell receptor beta chains from one sample sequenced in a study of blood T cell repertoires in COVID-19. Sequenced by immunoSEQ multiplex PCR; TCRdb stores in-frame clones only, minus some. The sample has around 300,000 clones, roughly 89% seen once. The source material was peripheral blood. The receptors derive from a man aged 50 or older with acute or convalescent COVID-19.

Regarding this clone: Relative to the germline gene, one junction end is altered; a read error may explain this. V and J are TRBV30 and TRBJ1-2, with D hard to call. CDR1 is GTSNPN and CDR2 is SVGIG in the germline V gene (reference sequence). This CDR3 region has 13 residues. CDR3 in DNA: TGTGCCTGGAGTGTACCACCTAACTCTGGCTACACCTTC. Amino acids: CAWSVPPNSGYTF.

CDR3 sequence reads: CASSLMTASGNTIYF. The CDR3 DNA is TGTGCCAGCTCACTAATGACAGCCTCTGGAAACACCATATATTTT. The V and J genes are TRBV18 and TRBJ1-3, with a tentative D call TRBD1 (5 bases). CDR1 and CDR2 (germline): KGHSH, LQKENI. The ends were cut back, 4 bases at V and 0 bases at J, with 10 bases in the middle. This CDR3 is built from 15 residues.

V gene TRBV18 combines with J gene TRBJ2-5; tentative D call: TRBD1 (5 bases). Germline CDR1 KGHSH, CDR2 LQKENI. This CDR3 is built from 15 residues. V lost 0 bases to trimming and J lost 2 bases, with 10 bases between them. The CDR3 sequence: CASSPPWNRQETQYF. The CDR3 DNA reads as TGTGCCAGCTCACCACCGTGGAACAGGCAAGAGACCCAGTACTTC.

The chain couples TRBV29-1 to TRBJ1-1; D remains ambiguous. The length of the CDR3 is 12 residues. The V and J ends lost 4 bases and 0 bases respectively, with 6 bases between them. Germline V gives CDR1 SQVTM, CDR2 ANQGSEA. CDR3 loop: CSVVRVNTEAFF. The CDR3 DNA sequence: TGCAGCGTTGTGAGGGTGAACACTGAAGCTTTCTTT.